This T cell receptor beta chain derives from a study of control samples from healthy donors and cancer patients. CDR1 and CDR2 (germline): SGHTA, FQGNSA. Trimming took 2 bases from V and 1 from J, leaving 11 bases between them. The CDR3 length is 15 residues. Profiled with immunoSEQ multiplex PCR; TCRdb holds only in-frame clones, not every one. The sample comprises 90,000 to 110,000 clones, around 89% of which are singletons, and 17% rests with the top ten. This rearrangement joins TRBV7-2 to TRBJ2-5; perhaps TRBD1 as D (6 bases). This TCR was recovered from a woman aged 45-65 years in good health. The sample was blood. This CDR3 is CASSLSGTRQETQYF. CDR3 in DNA: TGTGCCAGCAGCTTATCCGGGACACGCCAAGAGACCCAGTACTTC.